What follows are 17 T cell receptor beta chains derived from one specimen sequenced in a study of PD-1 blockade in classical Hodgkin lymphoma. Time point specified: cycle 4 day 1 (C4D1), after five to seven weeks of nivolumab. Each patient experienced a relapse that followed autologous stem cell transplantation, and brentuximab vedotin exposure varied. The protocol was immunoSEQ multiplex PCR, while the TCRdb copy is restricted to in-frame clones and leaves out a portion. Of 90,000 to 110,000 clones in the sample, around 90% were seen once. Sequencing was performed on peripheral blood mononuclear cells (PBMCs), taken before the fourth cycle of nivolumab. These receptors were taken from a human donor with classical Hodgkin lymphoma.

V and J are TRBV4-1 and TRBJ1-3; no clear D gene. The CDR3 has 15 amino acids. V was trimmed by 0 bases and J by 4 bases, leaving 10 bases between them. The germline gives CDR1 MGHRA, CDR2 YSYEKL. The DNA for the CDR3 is TGCGCCAGCAGCCAAGATTGGGCTAGGGGAAACACCATATATTTT. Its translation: CASSQDWARGNTIYF.

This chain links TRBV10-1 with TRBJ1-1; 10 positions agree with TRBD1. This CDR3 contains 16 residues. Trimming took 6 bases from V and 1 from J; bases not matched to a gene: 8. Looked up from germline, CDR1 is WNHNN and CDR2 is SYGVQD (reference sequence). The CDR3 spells CASSHRTGGRNTEAFF. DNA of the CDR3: TGCGCCAGCAGCCACCGGACAGGGGGTCGGAACACTGAAGCTTTCTTT.

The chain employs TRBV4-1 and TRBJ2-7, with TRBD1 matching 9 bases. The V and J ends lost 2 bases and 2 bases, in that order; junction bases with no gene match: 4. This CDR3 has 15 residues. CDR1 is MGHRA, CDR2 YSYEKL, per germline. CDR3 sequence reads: CASSQTGTGTYEQYF. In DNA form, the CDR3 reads TGCGCCAGCAGCCAAACGGGGACAGGGACCTACGAGCAGTACTTC.

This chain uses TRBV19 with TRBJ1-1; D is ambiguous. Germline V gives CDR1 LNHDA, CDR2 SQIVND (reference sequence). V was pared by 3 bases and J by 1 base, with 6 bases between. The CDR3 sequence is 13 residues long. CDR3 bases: TGTGCCAGTAGTATGCTGGGGAACACTGAAGCTTTCTTT. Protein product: CASSMLGNTEAFF.

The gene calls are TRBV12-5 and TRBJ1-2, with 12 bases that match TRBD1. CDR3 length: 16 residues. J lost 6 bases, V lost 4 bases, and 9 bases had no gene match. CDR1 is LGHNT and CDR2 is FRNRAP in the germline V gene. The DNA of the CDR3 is TGTGCTAGTGGTTCCCCCCGGGACAGGGGGCGTAATGGCTACACCTTC. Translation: CASGSPRDRGRNGYTF.

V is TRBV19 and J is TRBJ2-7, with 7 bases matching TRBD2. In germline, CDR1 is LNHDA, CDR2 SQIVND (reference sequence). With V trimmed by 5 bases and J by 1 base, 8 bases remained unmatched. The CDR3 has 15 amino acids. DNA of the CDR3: TGTGCCAGTAGTGAGGGCGGGGGACTATCCTACGAGCAGTACTTC. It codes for CASSEGGGLSYEQYF. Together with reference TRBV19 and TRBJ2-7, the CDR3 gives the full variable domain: DGGITQSPKYLFRKEGQNVTLSCEQNLNHDAMYWYRQDPGQGLRLIYYSQIVNDFQKGDIAEGYSVSREKKESFPLTVTSAQKNPTAFYLCASSEGGGLSYEQYFGPGTRLTVT.

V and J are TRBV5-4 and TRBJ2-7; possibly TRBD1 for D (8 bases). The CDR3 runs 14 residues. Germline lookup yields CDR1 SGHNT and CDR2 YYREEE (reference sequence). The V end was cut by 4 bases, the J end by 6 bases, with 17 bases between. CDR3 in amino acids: CASSQQGGPGEQYF. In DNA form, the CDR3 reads TGTGCCAGCAGCCAACAGGGGGGGCCTGGCGAGCAGTACTTC. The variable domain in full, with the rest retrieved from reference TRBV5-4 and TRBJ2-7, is ETGVTQSPTHLIKTRGQQVTLRCSSQSGHNTVSWYQQALGQGPQFIFQYYREEENGRGNFPPRFSGLQFPNYSSELNVNALELDDSALYLCASSQQGGPGEQYFGPGTRLTVT.

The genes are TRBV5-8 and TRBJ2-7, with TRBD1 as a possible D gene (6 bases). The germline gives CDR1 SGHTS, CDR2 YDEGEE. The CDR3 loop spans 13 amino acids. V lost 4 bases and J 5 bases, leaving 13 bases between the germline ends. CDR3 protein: CASSPWTENEQYF. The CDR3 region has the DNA TGTGCCAGCAGCCCATGGACAGAAAACGAGCAGTACTTC. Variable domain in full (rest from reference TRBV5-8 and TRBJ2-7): EAGVTQSPTHLIKTRGQQATLRCSPISGHTSVYWYQQALGLGLQFLLWYDEGEERNRGNFPPRFSGRQFPNYSSELNVNALELEDSALYLCASSPWTENEQYFGPGTRLTVT.

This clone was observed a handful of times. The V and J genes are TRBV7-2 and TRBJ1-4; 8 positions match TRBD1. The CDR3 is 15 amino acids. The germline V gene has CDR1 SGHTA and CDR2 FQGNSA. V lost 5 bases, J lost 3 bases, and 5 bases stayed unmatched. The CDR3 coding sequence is TGTGCCAGCAGCGTTCAGGGGGCGCCTAATGAAAAACTGTTTTTT. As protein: CASSVQGAPNEKLFF.

The chain's CDR3 is CASSLVGVVGTPNTIYF. The CDR3 nucleotides read TGTGCCAGCAGCTTAGTGGGTGTAGTCGGTACGCCGAACACCATATATTTT. The chain combines TRBV7-2 with TRBJ1-3, with unresolved D. This CDR3 spans 17 amino acids. The V and J ends lost 1 base and 7 bases respectively, with 20 bases between them. Germline V gives CDR1 SGHTA, CDR2 FQGNSA.

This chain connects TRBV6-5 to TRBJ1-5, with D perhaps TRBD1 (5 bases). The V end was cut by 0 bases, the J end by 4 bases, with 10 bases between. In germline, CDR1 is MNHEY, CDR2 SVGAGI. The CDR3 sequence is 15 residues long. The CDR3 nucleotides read TGTGCCAGCAGTTACTCGAGGACAAGTAATCAGCCCCAGCATTTT. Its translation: CASSYSRTSNQPQHF.

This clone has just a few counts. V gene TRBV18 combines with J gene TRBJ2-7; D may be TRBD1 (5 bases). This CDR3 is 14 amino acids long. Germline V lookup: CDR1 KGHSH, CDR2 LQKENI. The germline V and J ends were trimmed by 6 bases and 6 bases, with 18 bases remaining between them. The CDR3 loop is CASSSQTDSVEQYF. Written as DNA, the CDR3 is TGTGCCAGCTCGTCCCAGACAGATTCGGTCGAGCAGTACTTC.

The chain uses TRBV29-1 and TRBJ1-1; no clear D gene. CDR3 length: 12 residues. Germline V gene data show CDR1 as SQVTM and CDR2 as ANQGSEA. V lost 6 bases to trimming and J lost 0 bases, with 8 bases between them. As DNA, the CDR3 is TGCAGCGTAAGAACCATGAACACTGAAGCTTTCTTT. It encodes CSVRTMNTEAFF.

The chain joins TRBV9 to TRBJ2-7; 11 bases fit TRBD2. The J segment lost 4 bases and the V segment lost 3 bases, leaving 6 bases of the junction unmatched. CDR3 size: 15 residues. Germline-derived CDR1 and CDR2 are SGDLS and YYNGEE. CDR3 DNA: TGTGCCAGCAGCGCAACTAGCGGGAGCCCTTACGAGCAGTACTTC. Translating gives CASSATSGSPYEQYF. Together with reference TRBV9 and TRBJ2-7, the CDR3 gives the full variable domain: DSGVTQTPKHLITATGQRVTLRCSPRSGDLSVYWYQQSLDQGLQFLIQYYNGEERAKGNILERFSAQQFPDLHSELNLSSLELGDSALYFCASSATSGSPYEQYFGPGTRLTVT.

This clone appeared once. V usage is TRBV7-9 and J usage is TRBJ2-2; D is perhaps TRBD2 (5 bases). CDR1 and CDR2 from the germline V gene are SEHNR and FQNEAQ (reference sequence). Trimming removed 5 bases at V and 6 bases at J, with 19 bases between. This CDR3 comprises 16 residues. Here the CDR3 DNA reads TGTGCCAGCAGCCCCGGTAGGCGGGCCGCGGCCGGGGAGCTGTTTTTT. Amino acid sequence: CASSPGRRAAAGELFF.

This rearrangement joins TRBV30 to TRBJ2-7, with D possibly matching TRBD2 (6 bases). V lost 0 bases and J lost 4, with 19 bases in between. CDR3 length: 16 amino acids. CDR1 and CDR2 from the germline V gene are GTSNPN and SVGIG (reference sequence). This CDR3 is CAWSVGAGRHGYEQYF. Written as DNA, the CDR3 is TGTGCCTGGAGTGTAGGAGCGGGCAGACACGGGTACGAGCAGTACTTC.

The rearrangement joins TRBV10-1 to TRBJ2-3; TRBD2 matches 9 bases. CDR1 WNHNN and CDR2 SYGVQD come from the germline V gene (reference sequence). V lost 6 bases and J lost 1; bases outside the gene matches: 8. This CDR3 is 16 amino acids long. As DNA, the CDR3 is TGCGCCAGCAGCGGGTCCCGGACTAGCGGCACAGATACGCAGTATTTT. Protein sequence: CASSGSRTSGTDTQYF.